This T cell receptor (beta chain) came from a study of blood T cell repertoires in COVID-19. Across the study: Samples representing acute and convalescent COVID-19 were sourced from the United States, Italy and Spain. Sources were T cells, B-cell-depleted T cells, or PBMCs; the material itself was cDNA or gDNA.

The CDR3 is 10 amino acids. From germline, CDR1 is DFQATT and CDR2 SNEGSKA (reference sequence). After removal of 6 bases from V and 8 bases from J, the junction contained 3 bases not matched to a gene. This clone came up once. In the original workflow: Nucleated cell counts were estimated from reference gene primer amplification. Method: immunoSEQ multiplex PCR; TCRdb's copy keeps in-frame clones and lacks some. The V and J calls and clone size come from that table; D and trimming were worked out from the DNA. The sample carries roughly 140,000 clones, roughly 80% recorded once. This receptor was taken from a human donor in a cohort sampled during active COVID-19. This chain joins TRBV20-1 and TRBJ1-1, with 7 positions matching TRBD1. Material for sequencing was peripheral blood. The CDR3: CSARQGEAFF. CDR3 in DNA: TGCAGTGCCCGACAGGGCGAAGCTTTCTTT.